What follows are 14 T cell receptor beta chains derived from one specimen sequenced in a study of naive and memory T cell subsets. The beta constant-region primer was an equimolar mix of two oligonucleotides covering TRBC1 and TRBC2. Ligated cDNA was amplified by four rounds of PCR with nested alpha and beta constant-region primers and SP2. MiXCR, run by TCRdb on the UMI-ligation and nested PCR reads, gives a single entry per CDR3 protein. Altogether about 82,000 distinct CDR3 sequences are present, around 9% being singletons, with the ten largest covering less than 1.5%. Input material: naive CD8+ T cells from blood. Source of these receptors: a human donor in good health.

There are many counts of this clonotype. This rearrangement joins TRBV9 to TRBJ2-3; D is possibly TRBD1 (6 bases). The CDR3 runs to 14 residues. The V end was cut by 6 bases, the J end by 2 bases, with 13 bases between. Per germline, CDR1 SGDLS and CDR2 YYNGEE. CDR3: CASTTGQTTDTQYF. The CDR3 nucleotides read TGTGCCAGCACCACAGGACAGACCACAGATACGCAGTATTTT.

V gene TRBV14 combines with J gene TRBJ2-7; 7 bases agree with TRBD1. Trimming took 1 base from V and 2 from J; bases not matched to a gene: 5. The CDR3 is made up of 15 amino acids. Germline V lookup: CDR1 SGHDN, CDR2 FVKESK. CDR3 protein: CASSQGQGLTYEQYF. The DNA of the CDR3 is TGTGCCAGCAGCCAAGGACAGGGCTTGACCTACGAGCAGTACTTC.

There are many counts of this clonotype. The CDR3 loop reads CASSITERAHDYNEQFF. In nucleotides, the CDR3 is TGTGCCAGCAGCATCACCGAACGGGCCCACGACTACAATGAGCAGTTCTTC. The gene calls are TRBV7-9 and TRBJ2-1; D remains ambiguous. This CDR3 region has 17 residues. Looked up from germline, CDR1 is SEHNR and CDR2 is FQNEAQ (reference sequence). Trimming stripped 5 bases from V and 3 bases from J, with 20 bases between. The full variable domain, in which reference TRBV7-9 and TRBJ2-1 provide the parts outside the CDR3, is DTGVSQNPRHKITKRGQNVTFRCDPISEHNRLYWYRQTLGQGPEFLTYFQNEAQLEKSRLLSDRFSAERPKGSFSTLEIQRTEQGDSAMYLCASSITERAHDYNEQFFGPGTRLTVL.

The rearrangement joins TRBV7-9 to TRBJ2-1, with D perhaps TRBD1 (6 bases). The CDR3 has 13 residues. The germline V and J ends were trimmed by 0 bases and 8 bases, with 8 bases remaining between them. Germline CDR1 SEHNR, CDR2 FQNEAQ (reference sequence). In DNA, the CDR3 is TGTGCCAGCAGCTTAGCCAGGGGCGATGAGCAGTTCTTC. It encodes CASSLARGDEQFF.

This clonotype was seen ten or more times. The rearrangement links TRBV19 to TRBJ2-7; 8 nucleotides agree with TRBD2. From germline, CDR1 is LNHDA and CDR2 SQIVND (reference sequence). J was trimmed by 5 bases and V by 10 bases; bases with no gene match: 7. This CDR3 is built from 12 residues. The CDR3 reads CATRAGAHEQYF. The CDR3 nucleotides read TGTGCCACCCGAGCGGGAGCTCACGAGCAGTACTTC.

The chain is built from TRBV29-1 and TRBJ2-7; D is perhaps TRBD1 (6 bases). Looked up from germline, CDR1 is SQVTM and CDR2 is ANQGSEA. The CDR3 extends over 13 amino acids. V lost 7 bases and J lost 2, with 15 bases in between. Written as DNA, the CDR3 is TGCAGCGGCACAAACAGGGAAACCTACGAGCAGTACTTC. This gives the protein CSGTNRETYEQYF.

This clonotype appeared many times. The chain couples TRBV4-3 to TRBJ2-7; 7 bases align to TRBD1. The CDR3 is 15 residues long. The germline gives CDR1 LGHNA, CDR2 YSLEER. Losses at the gene ends were 3 bases for V and 1 base for J; bases not matched to a gene: 6. The CDR3 loop reads CASSHNRGLSYEQYF. As DNA, the CDR3 is TGCGCCAGCAGCCATAACAGGGGCCTTTCCTACGAGCAGTACTTC.

This clonotype was counted many times. The V gene is TRBV12-3 or TRBV12-4, the J gene TRBJ2-1; D not certain. The length of the CDR3 is 14 residues. With 7 bases removed from V and 6 bases from J, the gap between germline ends came to 16 bases. DNA for the CDR3: TGTGCCAGCACCACAACATCCTGGGCCAATGAGCAGTTCTTC. It encodes CASTTTSWANEQFF.

This clonotype was seen at least ten times. The CDR3 nucleotides are TGTGCCAGCACTTTGGGCGTGAACACTGAAGCTTTCTTT. It encodes CASTLGVNTEAFF. The chain links TRBV6-5 to TRBJ1-1; D unresolved. CDR1 and CDR2 (germline): MNHEY, SVGAGI. The V end lost 7 bases, the J end lost 0 bases, and 9 bases lay between the germline ends. CDR3 size: 13 residues.

The gene calls are TRBV13 and TRBJ2-1; D remains ambiguous. CDR1 PRHDT and CDR2 FYEKMQ come from the germline V gene (reference sequence). Trimming removed 1 base at V and 3 bases at J, with 4 bases between. The CDR3 totals 13 residues. The CDR3 is CASSLAVYNEQFF. CDR3 nucleotide sequence: TGTGCCAGCAGCTTAGCGGTCTACAATGAGCAGTTCTTC.

In its sample, this clonotype was seen many times. The genes are TRBV4-3 and TRBJ1-2; 8 positions agree with TRBD1. Per germline, CDR1 LGHNA and CDR2 YSLEER. The CDR3 covers 15 residues. Trimming removed 0 bases from V and 6 bases from J; junction bases left unmatched: 6. The CDR3 here is CASSQDGQGADGYTF. The CDR3 DNA follows: TGCGCCAGCAGCCAAGATGGGCAGGGGGCTGATGGCTACACCTTC.

The sample holds many counts of this clonotype. CDR3 DNA: TGCAGTGCTAGAAAAGCGGGAGTATTCCCGACAGATACGCAGTATTTT. Translation: CSARKAGVFPTDTQYF. The chain couples TRBV20-1 to TRBJ2-3, with 8 bases that match TRBD2. CDR3 size: 16 residues. Germline V CDR1 and CDR2: DFQATT, SNEGSKA (reference sequence). Trimming at V came to 2 bases and at J to 3 bases, leaving 10 bases not matched to a gene.

This clonotype was observed a handful of times. This chain joins TRBV5-1 and TRBJ1-2, with TRBD1 matching over 8 bases. The CDR3 contains 15 residues. The V gene's germline CDR1 is SGHRS and CDR2 YFSETQ. The ends lost 3 bases at V and 2 bases at J; junction bases unmatched: 6. Here the CDR3 DNA reads TGCGCCAGCAGCTCCTGGACAGGGACGAACTATGGCTACACCTTC. This gives the protein CASSSWTGTNYGYTF.

This clonotype was found many times. The chain has TRBV29-1 and TRBJ2-1; TRBD2 might be the D (5 bases). Germline V CDR1 and CDR2: SQVTM, ANQGSEA. This CDR3 has 12 residues. V was clipped by 4 bases and J by 6 bases, with 10 bases between them. The CDR3 DNA sequence: TGCAGCGTTGTTCGGGGAGTCAATGAGCAGTTCTTC. Encoded protein: CSVVRGVNEQFF.